The 30 T cell receptor beta chains below were found in one sample sequenced in a study of T cells in women clearing cervical HPV infection. TCRdb's table, derived via immunoSEQ multiplex PCR, lists solely in-frame clones and lacks some. This repertoire includes roughly 31,000 clones. Material for sequencing was blood buffy coat. Receptors were obtained from a woman aged 18-69 years with a cervical HPV16 infection that either progressed to CIN3+ or cleared (not recorded which).

This clone is deemed medium-sized by its frequency. The CDR3 end falls 3 residues outside the read, so it is completed with the germline J gene. The chain is built from TRBV5-1 and TRBJ2-7, with D perhaps matching TRBD2 (6 bases). Germline values: CDR1 SGHRS, CDR2 YFSETQ. V was cut by 0 bases and J by 0 bases, with 16 bases left in between. This CDR3 region has 17 residues. The CDR3: CASSLASGWESSYEQYF. CDR3 bases read: TGCGCCAGCAGCTTGGCCAGCGGGTGGGAAAGCTCCTACGAG.

Turning to this clone: The CDR3 end lies 3 residues beyond the end of the read and is filled in from the germline J gene. The V gene is TRBV18, the J gene TRBJ2-3; no reliable D call. CDR1 and CDR2 from the germline V gene are KGHSH and LQKENI. CDR3 length: 15 residues. The DNA read from the CDR3 is TGTGCCAGCTCACCAACGGGTTGGCGAGAAGAGACG. It specifies CASSPTGWREET. The whole CDR3 protein is CASSPTGWREETQYF. The complete variable domain, with remaining parts taken from reference TRBV18 and TRBJ2-3, reads NAGVMQNPRHLVRRRGQEARLRCSPMKGHSHVYWYRQLPEEGLKFMVYLQKENIIDESGMPKERFSAEFPKEGPSILRIQQVVRGDSAAYFCASSPTGWREETQYFGPGTRLTVL.

With regard to this clone: With the read ending 3 residues before the CDR3 end, the germline J gene is used to fill in that end. The J gene is TRBJ2-1, the V gene TRBV10-2; a weak D match, TRBD1 (6 bases). This CDR3 has 17 amino acids. Trimming took off 0 bases at V and 5 bases at J, with 17 bases between the two ends. Germline CDR1 is WSHSY and CDR2 is SAAADI. Partial CDR3 DNA: TGCGCCAGCAGTGAGTCGAAGTCAGGGGCCGGGGACAATGAG. This gives the protein CASSESKSGAGDNE. The CDR3, in full, reads CASSESKSGAGDNEQFF.

On this clone itself: A junction end diverges from the germline sequence, so it may reflect a read error. The sequence runs out 3 residues before the end of the CDR3; the remainder is reconstructed from the germline J gene. The chain recombines TRBV7-7 with TRBJ2-5; D is ambiguous. The CDR3 covers 14 residues. The germline gives CDR1 SSHAT, CDR2 FNYEAQ (reference sequence). The CDR3: CASSASKTKETQYF. The CDR3 bases that were read are TGTGCTAGCAGCGCCAGTAAAACCAAAGAGACC.

On this clone itself: The CDR3 extends 3 residues past the end of the read, so its final part is completed from the germline J gene. The chain recombines TRBV11-2 with TRBJ2-7; a weak D match, TRBD1 (5 bases). The V and J ends lost 4 bases and 4 bases respectively, with 14 bases between them. CDR1 and CDR2 from the germline V gene are SGHAT and FQNNGV. The CDR3 contains 14 residues. CDR3 loop: CASSSTVGHYEQYF. The DNA read from the CDR3 is TGTGCCAGCAGCTCCACCGTGGGGCATTACGAG.

A word on this clone: The read gets to within 3 residues of the CDR3 end, and the germline J gene fills in the rest. This chain joins TRBV18 and TRBJ2-3; D is possibly TRBD1 (6 bases). CDR1 is KGHSH and CDR2 is LQKENI in the germline V gene. The CDR3 has 16 amino acids. Incomplete CDR3 DNA: TGTGCCAGCTCTCCAGGGGCCGGCGAAACGGTCGAGACG. This encodes CASSPGAGETVET. The CDR3 in its entirety is CASSPGAGETVETQYF.

Regarding this clone: The missing CDR3 end, 3 residues past where the read stops, is filled in from the germline J gene. The chain couples TRBV18 to TRBJ1-4; no clear D. V lost 4 bases to trimming and J lost 0 bases, with 9 bases between them. Germline V gene data show CDR1 as KGHSH and CDR2 as LQKENI. This CDR3 is 15 amino acids long. The covered CDR3 bases are TGTGCCAGCTCACTTATGACTGCAACTAATGAAAAA. This encodes CASSLMTATNEK. The entire CDR3 protein is CASSLMTATNEKLFF. The complete variable domain, with remaining parts taken from reference TRBV18 and TRBJ1-4, reads NAGVMQNPRHLVRRRGQEARLRCSPMKGHSHVYWYRQLPEEGLKFMVYLQKENIIDESGMPKERFSAEFPKEGPSILRIQQVVRGDSAAYFCASSLMTATNEKLFFGSGTQLSVL.

Points on this clone: The read ends 3 residues before the CDR3 terminus; that terminus is restored from the germline J gene. This sequence joins TRBV7-2 and TRBJ2-1, with D possibly matching TRBD2 (6 bases). The V end was cut by 5 bases, the J end by 2 bases, with 13 bases between. The CDR3 has 15 amino acids. The germline CDR1 and CDR2 sequences are SGHTA and FQGNSA. The CDR3 loop reads CASSPSSGPYNEQFF. The DNA read from the CDR3 is TGTGCCAGCAGCCCGAGTAGCGGACCCTACAATGAG.

Notes on this clone: Read sequence stops 3 residues before the CDR3 end, and the germline J gene provides the missing end. The chain joins TRBV10-3 to TRBJ2-2, with TRBD1 as a possible D gene (6 bases). The CDR3 is made up of 17 amino acids. The V gene's germline CDR1 is ENHRY and CDR2 SYGVKD. V was shortened by 6 bases and J by 1 base, with 18 bases between the two germline ends. CDR3 bases read: TGTGCCATCAGAGGACCCATCCAAGGGGGGAACACCGGGGAG. Its translation is CAIRGPIQGGNTGE. The whole CDR3 protein reads CAIRGPIQGGNTGELFF.

With respect to this clone: The CDR3 end is not reached by the read, which stops 3 residues before it; the germline J gene fills it in. This chain connects TRBV5-1 to TRBJ2-1; 9 bases fit TRBD2. The V gene's germline CDR1 is SGHRS and CDR2 YFSETQ. The length of the CDR3 is 16 residues. Unmatched junction bases numbered 7, after V lost 1 base and J lost 5 bases. CDR3 in amino acids: CASSLTGTSLNNEQFF. The sequenced CDR3 bases are TGCGCCAGCAGCTTGACCGGGACTAGCTTAAACAATGAG. Supplemented by reference TRBV5-1 and TRBJ2-1, the full variable domain reads KAGVTQTPRYLIKTRGQQVTLSCSPISGHRSVSWYQQTPGQGLQFLFEYFSETQRNKGNFPGRFSGRQFSNSRSEMNVSTLELGDSALYLCASSLTGTSLNNEQFFGPGTRLTVL.

Notes on this clone: The read comes to an end 3 residues before the CDR3 does, leaving the germline J gene to fill in the end. The V call is TRBV7-6, the J call TRBJ1-1; the match to TRBD1 covers 8 bases. V gave up 5 bases and J gave up 1 base; unmatched junction bases: 6. The CDR3 is made up of 15 amino acids. Germline CDR1 reads SGHVS; CDR2 reads FNYEAQ. Partial CDR3 DNA: TGTGCCAGCAGCGCCTGGGGACAGGCGAACACTGAA. Its protein is CASSAWGQANTE. The entire CDR3 protein reads CASSAWGQANTEAFF.

As to this clone: The read terminates 3 residues before the CDR3 end, so the remaining end is supplied by the germline J gene. The rearrangement links TRBV20-1 to TRBJ2-2; D possibly corresponds to TRBD1 (6 bases). CDR3 length: 13 residues. Germline-derived CDR1 and CDR2 are DFQATT and SNEGSKA (reference sequence). V lost 1 base, J lost 7 bases, and 10 bases lay in between. The covered CDR3 bases are TGCAGTGCTAGAGTACAGGGTGGCGGGGAG. It codes for CSARVQGGGE. The full CDR3 protein is CSARVQGGGELFF.

In regard to this clone: At one boundary the junction diverges from the germline segment, which might be a read error. Read coverage stops 3 residues before the CDR3 terminus; the germline J gene supplies the remainder. This chain connects TRBV7-9 to TRBJ2-7, with D possibly matching TRBD1 (6 bases). CDR3 size: 13 residues. CDR1 SEHNR and CDR2 FQNEAQ come from the germline V gene (reference sequence). CDR3 sequence reads: CPSRTQGGYEQYF. The sequenced part of the CDR3 DNA is TGTCCCAGCAGAACACAGGGTGGTTACGAG.

As for this clone: The CDR3 extends 3 residues past the end of the read, so its final part is completed from the germline J gene. The J gene is TRBJ2-3, the V gene TRBV2, with D perhaps TRBD1 or TRBD2 (5 bases each). Germline lookup yields CDR1 SNHLY and CDR2 FYNNEI. The CDR3 totals 12 residues. The DNA read from the CDR3 is TGTGCCAGCACCCGAGAAGGGGAGACG. It specifies CASTREGET. The entire CDR3 is CASTREGETQYF.

For this clone: The DNA ends 3 residues before the CDR3 does, and the rest of the CDR3 is filled in from the germline J gene. The chain combines TRBV28 with TRBJ1-4, with 9 bases identical to TRBD1. CDR3 size: 16 residues. Germline lookup yields CDR1 MDHEN and CDR2 SYDVKM. V gave up 4 bases and J gave up 5 bases; unmatched junction bases: 8. CDR3 DNA, as far as it was read: TGTGCCAGCAGTTCAGATACCGGGACAGGGAATGAAAAA. Translation: CASSSDTGTGNEK. The full CDR3 protein reads CASSSDTGTGNEKLFF.

Details on this clone: The read ends 3 residues shy of where the CDR3 ends; the end is completed using the germline J gene. The V call is TRBV5-1, the J call TRBJ2-3; D unclear. Germline V gene lookup returns CDR1 SGHRS and CDR2 YFSETQ. The CDR3 is 13 amino acids. The DNA read from the CDR3 is TGCGCCAGCAGCTTGGCCCAACAAGAGACG. Amino acid sequence: CASSLAQQET. In full, the CDR3 is CASSLAQQETQYF. The full variable domain, in which reference TRBV5-1 and TRBJ2-3 provide the parts outside the CDR3, is KAGVTQTPRYLIKTRGQQVTLSCSPISGHRSVSWYQQTPGQGLQFLFEYFSETQRNKGNFPGRFSGRQFSNSRSEMNVSTLELGDSALYLCASSLAQQETQYFGPGTRLTVL.

For this clone: The read terminates 3 residues ahead of where the CDR3 ends, so the germline J gene completes it. This chain links TRBV6-1 with TRBJ1-1; weak D call: TRBD1 (5 bases). The CDR3 spans 14 residues. Per germline, CDR1 MNHNS and CDR2 SASEGT. The germline V and J ends were trimmed by 2 bases and 4 bases, with 11 bases remaining between them. The CDR3 region is CASSEQGWGTEAFF. The CDR3 DNA, read in part, is TGTGCCAGCAGTGAACAGGGATGGGGCACTGAA.

A word on this clone: One end of the junction fails to match germline, which may point to a read error. Sequencing ends 3 residues short of the CDR3 end; the germline J gene provides the rest. The rearrangement joins TRBV18 to TRBJ2-7; D ambiguous. Germline V gene data show CDR1 as KGHSH and CDR2 as LQKENI. The CDR3 runs 15 residues. The CDR3 protein is CASPPGPREMYEQYF. CDR3 DNA, as far as it was read: TGTGCCAGCCCACCAGGCCCTCGAGAGATGTACGAG.

Note on this clone: The CDR3 goes on 3 residues after the read ends, and that part is filled in from the germline J gene. The chain links TRBV2 to TRBJ1-4; D not resolved. Germline values: CDR1 SNHLY, CDR2 FYNNEI. The CDR3 contains 15 residues. Incomplete CDR3 DNA: TGTGCCAGCAGTGAAATCAGGTCTTATAATTCACCA. This translates into CASSEIRSYNSP. The entire CDR3 protein is CASSEIRSYNSPLFF. Full variable domain (rest looked up from reference TRBV2 and TRBJ1-4): EPEVTQTPSHQVTQMGQEVILRCVPISNHLYFYWYRQILGQKVEFLVSFYNNEISEKSEIFDDQFSVERPDGSNFTLKIRSTKLEDSAMYFCASSEIRSYNSPLFFGSGTQLSVL.

Of note for this clone: The read ends 3 residues shy of where the CDR3 ends; the end is completed using the germline J gene. The chain links TRBV19 to TRBJ1-2; a weak D match, TRBD1 (6 bases). This CDR3 is 14 amino acids long. Deletions cut 3 bases from V and 4 bases from J, with 12 bases between. In germline, CDR1 is LNHDA, CDR2 SQIVND (reference sequence). The CDR3 reads CASSILTGLYGYTF. The sequenced part of the CDR3 DNA is TGTGCCAGTAGTATCCTGACAGGTCTCTATGGC.

Concerning this clone: The CDR3 goes on 3 residues after the read ends, and that part is filled in from the germline J gene. The chain combines TRBV5-1 with TRBJ2-3; possible D gene TRBD2, 5 bases. CDR1 is SGHRS and CDR2 is YFSETQ in the germline V gene. The CDR3 contains 14 residues. V lost 6 bases, J lost 4 bases, and 15 bases lay in between. CDR3 residues: CASTGGAGADTQYF. The CDR3 DNA, read in part, is TGCGCCAGCACGGGCGGAGCCGGGGCAGATACG.

Turning to this clone: The read finishes 3 residues shy of the CDR3 end, and the germline J gene is used to complete it. This rearrangement joins TRBV19 to TRBJ2-4; the D is unclear. Germline CDR1 LNHDA, CDR2 SQIVND (reference sequence). V lost 3 bases and J lost 8, with 8 bases in between. CDR3 length: 12 amino acids. The CDR3 is CASSIGRYIQYF. The DNA read from the CDR3 is TGTGCCAGTAGTATTGGTCGGTACATT.

With respect to this clone: The read falls 3 residues short of the CDR3 end, and the missing part is taken from the germline J gene. The rearrangement links TRBV20-1 to TRBJ2-5, with D perhaps TRBD2 (7 bases). There are 17 residues in the CDR3. The V end lost 1 base, the J end lost 3 bases, and 21 bases lay between the germline ends. CDR1 is DFQATT and CDR2 is SNEGSKA in the germline V gene (reference sequence). CDR3 DNA, as far as it was read: TGCAGTGCTAGAGTGCTGGGGGGGGCCATAGTTGAAGAGACC. Translated, it gives CSARVLGGAIVEET. The CDR3, in full, reads CSARVLGGAIVEETQYF.

Regarding this clone: The missing CDR3 end, 3 residues past where the read stops, is filled in from the germline J gene. V and J are TRBV2 and TRBJ1-2; D gene unclear. From germline, CDR1 is SNHLY and CDR2 FYNNEI. The CDR3 extends over 14 amino acids. The ends were cut back, 4 bases at V and 5 bases at J, with 14 bases in the middle. The CDR3 DNA, read in part, is TGTGCCAGCAGTGTTCGGGTAAACCAGTATGGC. Its translation: CASSVRVNQYG. The CDR3 in full is CASSVRVNQYGYTF.

This clone is called large based on its frequency. Read coverage stops 3 residues before the CDR3 terminus; the germline J gene supplies the remainder. The same CDR3 can be traced to other DNA sequences in this sample. The chain is built from TRBV2 and TRBJ2-5; D uncertain. V was shortened by 3 bases and J by 5 bases, with 16 bases between the two germline ends. Germline loops: CDR1 SNHLY, CDR2 FYNNEI. The CDR3 is 15 amino acids. Incomplete CDR3 DNA: TGTGCCAGCAGTGATTTTAATTCCCGCGCGGAGACC. As protein: CASSDFNSRAET. The CDR3, in full, reads CASSDFNSRAETQYF.

As for this clone: The sequenced fragment ends 3 residues before the CDR3 boundary, so the rest is inferred from the germline J gene. The chain combines TRBV18 with TRBJ2-7, with D perhaps matching TRBD2 (5 bases). The CDR3 has 15 residues. Germline V lookup: CDR1 KGHSH, CDR2 LQKENI. Trimming stripped 3 bases from V and 4 bases from J, with 16 bases between. The sequenced part of the CDR3 DNA is TGTGCCAGCTCACCCCGAATTGACGGGGTGTACGAG. This translates into CASSPRIDGVYE. The complete CDR3 reads CASSPRIDGVYEQYF.

For this clone: The read comes to an end 3 residues before the CDR3 does, leaving the germline J gene to fill in the end. V and J are TRBV15 and TRBJ2-1, with D unclear. The CDR3 sequence is 14 residues long. V was cut by 2 bases and J by 4 bases, with 9 bases left in between. Germline V gene sequence: CDR1 LNHNV, CDR2 YYDKDF (reference sequence). CDR3 bases read: TGTGCCACCAGCAGAAATTCATTGTACAATGAG. Its protein is CATSRNSLYNE. The whole CDR3 protein is CATSRNSLYNEQFF.

Regarding this clone: The read terminates 3 residues ahead of where the CDR3 ends, so the germline J gene completes it. This chain joins TRBV6-2 or TRBV6-3 and TRBJ2-3, with TRBD1 identical over 8 bases. V gave up 6 bases and J gave up 3 bases; unmatched junction bases: 5. The CDR3 covers 14 residues. Germline values: CDR1 MNHEY, CDR2 SVGEGT. CDR3 residues: CASSPDRGTDTQYF. CDR3 DNA, as far as it was read: TGTGCCAGCAGCCCCGACAGGGGTACAGATACG.

About this clone itself: Coverage ceases 3 residues before the CDR3 finishes, and the germline J gene fills in the end. The chain employs TRBV4-2 and TRBJ1-2; no firm D call. Per germline, CDR1 LGHNA and CDR2 YNFKEQ. The CDR3 is 21 residues long. V lost 1 base and J 0 bases, leaving 27 bases between the germline ends. The CDR3 bases that were read are TGTGCCAGCAGCCAAGGCGCCCCAGGAAAGGAATTGAGGAATACTAACTATGGC. Protein sequence: CASSQGAPGKELRNTNYG. The complete CDR3 protein is CASSQGAPGKELRNTNYGYTF.

For this clone: The read terminates 3 residues before the CDR3 end, so the remaining end is supplied by the germline J gene. The chain employs TRBV5-1 and TRBJ1-2, with D perhaps matching TRBD1 (6 bases). The CDR3 runs to 15 residues. Germline loops: CDR1 SGHRS, CDR2 YFSETQ. The germline V and J ends were trimmed by 1 base and 4 bases, with 14 bases remaining between them. CDR3 amino acids: CASSLTGSDGYGYTF. CDR3 DNA (partial): TGCGCCAGCAGCTTGACAGGGTCGGATGGCTATGGC. Filled out from reference TRBV5-1 and TRBJ1-2, the complete variable domain reads KAGVTQTPRYLIKTRGQQVTLSCSPISGHRSVSWYQQTPGQGLQFLFEYFSETQRNKGNFPGRFSGRQFSNSRSEMNVSTLELGDSALYLCASSLTGSDGYGYTFGSGTRLTVV.